These 23 T cell receptor beta chains share one sample of origin, sequenced in a study of T-cell reconstitution after alpha-beta-depleted transplantation in children. During its preparation, the TCRbeta library received unique molecular identifiers. Using its own MiXCR run on the PCR reads, TCRdb lists one record per CDR3 protein. The table records 100,000 or so distinct CDR3 sequences, approximately 6% of them present only once. The starting material was PBMCs, mostly from graft donor cells, obtained 60 days after TCRalphabeta/CD19-depleted stem cell transplant. Receptors originate from a female patient aged 2 to 10 who had a stem cell transplant for Fanconi anemia, so the T cells may come from the graft donor.

This clonotype has a count of ten or more. This rearrangement joins TRBV9 to TRBJ2-2; TRBD2 matches at 11 bases. This CDR3 is built from 16 residues. Germline trimming cut 3 bases from V and 3 bases from J; bases unmatched to any gene: 4. Germline CDR1 is SGDLS and CDR2 is YYNGEE. The CDR3 protein is CASSGLAGGHTGELFF. CDR3 coding DNA: TGTGCCAGCAGCGGGCTAGCGGGGGGTCACACCGGGGAGCTGTTTTTT.

This clonotype was seen a handful of times. The chain uses TRBV13 and TRBJ2-4, with a weak D call TRBD1 (6 bases). The germline V gene has CDR1 PRHDT and CDR2 FYEKMQ (reference sequence). Trimming removed 3 bases from V and 0 bases from J, with 18 bases in between. This CDR3 region has 18 residues. CDR3 DNA: TGTGCCAGCAGCTTGGGACAAGGGGCGATTTTAGCCAAAAACATTCAGTACTTC. Amino acid sequence: CASSLGQGAILAKNIQYF.

The genes are TRBV5-1 and TRBJ1-1; 7 bases are a match to TRBD1. CDR1 and CDR2 from the germline V gene are SGHRS and YFSETQ. V was pared by 5 bases and J by 0 bases, with 4 bases of the junction left unmatched. The CDR3 contains 14 residues. CDR3 DNA: TGCGCCAGCAGAGGACAGGATTTGAACACTGAAGCTTTCTTT. This codes for CASRGQDLNTEAFF.

This clonotype has at least ten counts. V and J are TRBV20-1 and TRBJ1-5, with no clear D. With 4 bases removed from V and 3 bases from J, the gap between germline ends came to 13 bases. The CDR3 is made up of 14 amino acids. The V gene's germline CDR1 is DFQATT and CDR2 SNEGSKA (reference sequence). CDR3 bases: TGCAGTGCTACCTCGCAGGTCATCAATCAGCCCCAGCATTTT. Amino acid sequence: CSATSQVINQPQHF.

In this sample, this clonotype turned up many times. The V and J genes are TRBV11-2 and TRBJ2-7, with 9 bases fitting TRBD2. This CDR3 is 13 amino acids long. V shed 4 bases, J shed 5 bases, and the junction held 3 bases outside the gene matches. Germline V lookup: CDR1 SGHAT, CDR2 FQNNGV. CDR3 bases: TGTGCCAGCAGCTCTAGCGGGGCAAACGAGCAGTACTTC. It specifies CASSSSGANEQYF.

The chain joins TRBV12-3 or TRBV12-4 to TRBJ1-6; a weak D match, TRBD1 (5 bases). The CDR3 sequence is 17 residues long. Trimming took 6 bases from V and 12 from J, leaving 27 bases between them. CDR3 bases: TGTGCCAGCAGCCAAAACACCAGACAGATTGTTAGCCGACCCCTCCACTTT. Translation gives CASSQNTRQIVSRPLHF.

In this sample, this clonotype turned up a few times. The chain joins TRBV6-5 to TRBJ1-5, with 7 bases fitting TRBD1. The CDR3 is made up of 15 amino acids. Germline lookup yields CDR1 MNHEY and CDR2 SVGAGI. After removal of 2 bases from V and 3 bases from J, the junction contained 4 bases not matched to a gene. In DNA, the CDR3 is TGTGCCAGCAGTTACAGCACAGGGGCCAATCAGCCCCAGCATTTT. Its translation is CASSYSTGANQPQHF.

This clonotype was observed many times. V gene TRBV15 combines with J gene TRBJ1-2; D possibly corresponds to TRBD1 (5 bases). The germline CDR1 and CDR2 sequences are LNHNV and YYDKDF (reference sequence). Trimming removed 0 bases at V and 8 bases at J, with 7 bases between. The CDR3 extends over 12 amino acids. CDR3 in DNA: TGTGCCACCAGCAGAGACAGGGAGGGCTACACCTTC. This codes for CATSRDREGYTF.

V usage is TRBV7-9 and J usage is TRBJ1-2; D perhaps matches TRBD1 (5 bases). The CDR3 contains 14 residues. V lost 6 bases and J lost 3, with 14 bases in between. Germline V gene data show CDR1 as SEHNR and CDR2 as FQNEAQ (reference sequence). CDR3 DNA: TGTGCCAGCAGTTACGGGGGGGAGCACTATGGCTACACCTTC. Translation: CASSYGGEHYGYTF.

V gene TRBV2 combines with J gene TRBJ2-5, with TRBD1 identical over 12 bases. Germline loops: CDR1 SNHLY, CDR2 FYNNEI. The trim removed 5 bases at V and 4 bases at J, leaving 2 bases unmatched. This CDR3 comprises 14 residues. The CDR3 spells CASSRDRGLETQYF. CDR3 in DNA: TGTGCCAGCAGTAGGGACAGGGGGCTAGAGACCCAGTACTTC.

Ten or more counts support this clonotype. The rearrangement links TRBV28 to TRBJ2-1, with 10 bases aligning to TRBD1. The V segment lost 7 bases and the J segment 6 bases; nucleotides outside the gene matches: 9. Germline V gene sequence: CDR1 MDHEN, CDR2 SYDVKM. CDR3 length: 15 amino acids. For the CDR3, the DNA is TGTGCCAGCACCCCGGGACAGGGGATCGGCAATGAGCAGTTCTTC. Translated, it gives CASTPGQGIGNEQFF.

This clonotype was seen ten or more times. The chain links TRBV9 to TRBJ2-7, with 8 bases aligning to TRBD1. This CDR3 has 14 residues. The junction had 5 bases not matched to a gene; V was cut back by 4 bases and J by 2 bases. CDR1 is SGDLS and CDR2 is YYNGEE in the germline V gene. This CDR3 is CASSPLGQAYEQYF. The CDR3 coding sequence is TGTGCCAGCAGCCCATTGGGACAGGCCTACGAGCAGTACTTC. Using reference TRBV9 and TRBJ2-7 for the parts outside the CDR3, the full variable domain is DSGVTQTPKHLITATGQRVTLRCSPRSGDLSVYWYQQSLDQGLQFLIQYYNGEERAKGNILERFSAQQFPDLHSELNLSSLELGDSALYFCASSPLGQAYEQYFGPGTRLTVT.

Only a few counts were recorded for this clonotype. This chain uses TRBV5-1 with TRBJ1-1; TRBD1 is a possible D gene (6 bases). Trimming pared 2 bases from V and 1 base from J, leaving 12 bases between. The CDR3 loop spans 15 amino acids. Germline V gives CDR1 SGHRS, CDR2 YFSETQ. CDR3 in amino acids: CASSLLTGQNTEAFF. The CDR3 DNA reads TGCGCCAGCAGCTTACTGACAGGACAGAACACTGAAGCTTTCTTT. Full variable domain (remainder filled in from reference TRBV5-1 and TRBJ1-1): KAGVTQTPRYLIKTRGQQVTLSCSPISGHRSVSWYQQTPGQGLQFLFEYFSETQRNKGNFPGRFSGRQFSNSRSEMNVSTLELGDSALYLCASSLLTGQNTEAFFGQGTRLTVV.

Many counts were recorded for this clonotype. This chain joins TRBV29-1 and TRBJ2-3, with 7 bases lining up with TRBD1. The CDR3 runs 15 residues. Trimming cost V 4 bases and J 0 bases; bases outside gene matches: 7. Per germline, CDR1 SQVTM and CDR2 ANQGSEA. The CDR3 nucleotides are TGCAGCGTTGCGACAGGGAGCCCTAGCACAGATACGCAGTATTTT. Amino acids: CSVATGSPSTDTQYF.

There are many counts of this clonotype. This chain connects TRBV7-2 to TRBJ2-1; unclear D gene. V gave up 2 bases and J gave up 8 bases, with 7 bases separating them. Germline V gives CDR1 SGHTA, CDR2 FQGNSA. The CDR3 length is 12 residues. This CDR3 reads CASSLRKHEQFF. The CDR3 DNA is TGTGCCAGCAGCTTAAGGAAACATGAGCAGTTCTTC.

The J gene is TRBJ2-7, the V gene TRBV10-3; 8 nucleotides line up with TRBD2. Germline CDR1 ENHRY, CDR2 SYGVKD. The CDR3 length is 15 residues. V shed 3 bases, J shed 4 bases, and the junction held 8 bases outside the gene matches. The CDR3 bases are TGTGCCATCAGTGATAGGGCCCGGGAGGGGTACGAGCAGTACTTC. Translating gives CAISDRAREGYEQYF.

This clonotype was recorded at least ten times. CDR3 bases: TGTGCCAGCAGTTTAGGGCTGAGCGGGAGGATCCCGACCGGGGAGCTGTTTTTT. This sequence encodes CASSLGLSGRIPTGELFF. The chain joins TRBV28 to TRBJ2-2, with 9 bases that match TRBD2. Trimming cost V 2 bases and J 5 bases; bases outside gene matches: 12. The CDR3 runs to 18 residues. Germline CDR1 and CDR2: MDHEN and SYDVKM.

In its sample, this clonotype ranks as medium-sized. The chain links TRBV7-2 to TRBJ2-7, with a weak D call TRBD1 (6 bases). CDR3 length: 14 amino acids. V was clipped by 4 bases and J by 0 bases, with 10 bases between them. In germline, CDR1 is SGHTA, CDR2 FQGNSA. The CDR3 is CASSSNRVSYEQYF. As DNA, the CDR3 is TGTGCCAGCAGCTCCAACAGGGTCTCCTACGAGCAGTACTTC.

This clonotype was detected a few times. This chain uses TRBV7-8 with TRBJ1-1; a possible D gene is TRBD1 (6 bases). Germline V gives CDR1 SGHVS, CDR2 FQNEAQ. V was shortened by 0 bases and J by 5 bases, with 16 bases between the two germline ends. CDR3 size: 16 residues. CDR3 sequence (DNA): TGTGCCAGCAGCTTAGCGGGAACAGGGTGGAGGACTGAAGCTTTCTTT. This encodes CASSLAGTGWRTEAFF.

As to this clonotype: The final CDR3 position lacks the conserved phenylalanine or tryptophan, pointing to a likely read error. The V gene is TRBV15, the J gene TRBJ1-1; D remains unclear. The CDR3 totals 14 residues. Trimming removed 1 base from V and 3 bases from J, with 9 bases in between. Germline V gene sequence: CDR1 LNHNV, CDR2 YYDKDF (reference sequence). CDR3 sequence reads: CATSRVGGDTEAFC. The CDR3 DNA follows: TGTGCCACCAGCAGAGTAGGAGGAGACACTGAAGCTTTCTGT.

This clonotype was detected only a few times. The rearrangement links TRBV7-3 to TRBJ2-1, with 12 bases identical to TRBD2. V shed 5 bases, J shed 2 bases, and the junction held 4 bases outside the gene matches. The CDR3 loop spans 16 amino acids. Germline V gene data show CDR1 as SGHTA and CDR2 as FQGTGA. This chain's CDR3 is CASSPRLAGAYNEQFF. As DNA, the CDR3 is TGTGCCAGCAGCCCGCGACTAGCGGGAGCCTACAATGAGCAGTTCTTC.

This clonotype showed up many times. The rearrangement joins TRBV5-1 to TRBJ2-3; the match to TRBD1 covers 7 bases. Germline CDR1 SGHRS, CDR2 YFSETQ. The V and J ends lost 2 bases and 2 bases, in that order; junction bases with no gene match: 2. This CDR3 is built from 14 residues. DNA of the CDR3: TGCGCCAGCAGCTTCGACAGGGCCACAGATACGCAGTATTTT. Protein sequence: CASSFDRATDTQYF. The full variable domain, rest sourced from reference TRBV5-1 and TRBJ2-3, is KAGVTQTPRYLIKTRGQQVTLSCSPISGHRSVSWYQQTPGQGLQFLFEYFSETQRNKGNFPGRFSGRQFSNSRSEMNVSTLELGDSALYLCASSFDRATDTQYFGPGTRLTVL.

The V and J genes are TRBV30 and TRBJ1-5; TRBD1 might be the D (6 bases). The germline V gene has CDR1 GTSNPN and CDR2 SVGIG (reference sequence). The CDR3 extends over 12 amino acids. V dropped 3 bases and J dropped 7 bases, with 10 bases sitting between them. The CDR3, as DNA: TGTGCCTGGAGCACAGGGTTGCAGCCCCAGCATTTT. Translating gives CAWSTGLQPQHF.